This T cell receptor beta chain stems from a study of cytomegalovirus exposure and HLA in healthy donors. Likely unrecorded immune exposures existed in these nominally healthy donors. Trimming took 6 bases from V and 4 from J, leaving 12 bases between them. Per the germline V gene, CDR1 is SEHNR and CDR2 is FQNEAQ (reference sequence). The length of the CDR3 is 13 residues. General observations from the study: TCR beta chain V- and J-gene trimming was linked, in a later analysis, to a missense variant in DCLRE1C.

Primers: 60 Vbeta forward and 13 Jbeta reverse. This table comes from immunoSEQ multiplex PCR, and its TCRdb copy is limited to in-frame clones, with some not included. The table has fewer than 200,000 clones, about 81% seen once. Of note for this clone: Its cognate antigen is unknown.

This TCR was recovered from a woman between 18 and 29 years old in good health and CMV-seronegative. The sequenced material came from PBMCs. V and J are TRBV7-9 and TRBJ1-2; D remains ambiguous. The CDR3 here is CASSLLVGYGYTF. DNA of the CDR3: TGTGCCAGCAGTCTTCTAGTTGGCTATGGCTACACCTTC.